The 26 T cell receptor beta chains reported below all come from one sample, sequenced in a study of cytomegalovirus exposure and HLA in healthy donors. Vbeta (60) and Jbeta (13) primers were used in the PCR. Using immunoSEQ multiplex PCR, the repertoire was profiled, and TCRdb retains in-frame clones only, with some absent. The sample has about 69,000 clones, about 70% seen once. Sequenced sample: PBMCs. These receptors were taken from a woman in her 30s in good health and CMV-seronegative.

J is TRBJ2-7 and V is TRBV28; D call uncertain. Deletions cut 10 bases from V and 2 bases from J, with 12 bases between. The CDR3 has 12 amino acids. Germline V gene sequence: CDR1 MDHEN, CDR2 SYDVKM. In DNA form, the CDR3 reads TGTGCCACTCAGACGGGTACCTACGAGCAGTACTTC. Translation: CATQTGTYEQYF.

CDR3 nucleotide sequence: TGCAGCGTTGGACAGGGGACCACAGATACGCAGTATTTT. Protein: CSVGQGTTDTQYF. The chain links TRBV29-1 to TRBJ2-3; 8 nucleotides line up with TRBD1. This CDR3 comprises 13 residues. CDR1 and CDR2 (germline): SQVTM, ANQGSEA. With V trimmed by 4 bases and J by 2 bases, 2 bases remained unmatched.

The gene calls are TRBV7-2 and TRBJ1-5; D might be TRBD1 (6 bases). This CDR3 contains 15 residues. Trimming removed 5 bases from V and 7 bases from J, with 18 bases in between. Looked up from germline, CDR1 is SGHTA and CDR2 is FQGNSA. CDR3: CASSLTGDLGQPQHF. The DNA of the CDR3 is TGTGCCAGCAGCCTGACAGGCGACCTTGGCCAGCCCCAGCATTTT.

The chain carries TRBV27 and TRBJ2-5, with 8 bases lining up with TRBD1. TRBJ2-7 explains the end of the DNA better; the J call may be wrong. From germline, CDR1 is MNHEY and CDR2 SMNVEV (reference sequence). There are 14 residues in the CDR3. This CDR3 is CASSPWDRMVEQYF. CDR3 coding DNA: TGTGCCAGCAGTCCCTGGGACAGGATGGTCGAGCAGTACTTC.

The V gene is TRBV6-5, the J gene TRBJ1-6; D is ambiguous. V was trimmed by 2 bases and J by 14 bases, leaving 10 bases between them. Germline loops: CDR1 MNHEY, CDR2 SVGAGI. This CDR3 has 12 amino acids. The CDR3 region is CASSYEGKALHF. The CDR3 DNA follows: TGTGCCAGCAGTTACGAGGGCAAGGCCCTCCACTTT.

The gene calls are TRBV28 and TRBJ1-5; D remains unclear. Trimming removed 3 bases from V and 6 bases from J, with 3 bases in between. The germline V gene has CDR1 MDHEN and CDR2 SYDVKM. The CDR3 is made up of 11 amino acids. The CDR3 here is CASSFSQPQHF. The CDR3 DNA reads TGTGCCAGCAGTTTTAGTCAGCCCCAGCATTTT.

The chain links TRBV4-2 to TRBJ2-6; 10 bases are a match to TRBD1. V lost 6 bases and J lost 4; bases outside the gene matches: 6. CDR3 length: 16 amino acids. Germline V lookup: CDR1 LGHNA, CDR2 YNFKEQ. DNA of the CDR3: TGTGCCAGCAGGGGGACAGGGGTGCTGGGGGCCAACGTCCTGACTTTC. This translates into CASRGTGVLGANVLTF.

The chain combines TRBV2 with TRBJ2-7; 11 bases match TRBD2. The CDR3 is made up of 15 amino acids. The V and J ends lost 6 bases and 7 bases, in that order; junction bases with no gene match: 11. Germline CDR1 SNHLY, CDR2 FYNNEI. Here the CDR3 reads CASSSRASGGWEQYF. DNA of the CDR3: TGTGCCAGCAGCTCCAGGGCTAGCGGGGGGTGGGAGCAGTACTTC.

The chain couples TRBV28 to TRBJ2-6; TRBD1 agrees at 9 bases. This CDR3 spans 15 amino acids. With V trimmed by 5 bases and J by 4 bases, 3 bases remained unmatched. Per the germline V gene, CDR1 is MDHEN and CDR2 is SYDVKM. The CDR3 nucleotides read TGTGCCAGCAGTAGCGGACAGGGGGGGGCCAACGTCCTGACTTTC. Protein sequence: CASSSGQGGANVLTF. The entire variable domain, with the rest obtained from reference TRBV28 and TRBJ2-6, is as follows: DVKVTQSSRYLVKRTGEKVFLECVQDMDHENMFWYRQDPGLGLRLIYFSYDVKMKEKGDIPEGYSVSREKKERFSLILESASTNQTSMYLCASSSGQGGANVLTFGAGSRLTVL.

The chain recombines TRBV5-1 with TRBJ2-5, with unresolved D. CDR3 length equals 14 residues. The V and J ends lost 5 bases and 2 bases respectively, with 13 bases between them. The germline V gene has CDR1 SGHRS and CDR2 YFSETQ. The CDR3 is CASSIVTVQETQYF. The CDR3 bases are TGCGCCAGCAGTATTGTTACAGTACAAGAGACCCAGTACTTC.

The V gene is TRBV10-1, the J gene TRBJ1-2; no definite D call. From germline, CDR1 is WNHNN and CDR2 SYGVQD (reference sequence). The CDR3 has 13 amino acids. V gave up 3 bases and J gave up 8 bases, with 13 bases separating them. In DNA form, the CDR3 reads TGCGCCAGCAGTGATAGCCCTTTCGGGGGCTACACCTTC. Translated, it gives CASSDSPFGGYTF.

This clone has only a few counts. This chain links TRBV2 with TRBJ2-5; D is perhaps TRBD1 (6 bases). With 10 bases removed from V and 4 bases from J, the gap between germline ends came to 13 bases. The CDR3 runs to 12 residues. In germline, CDR1 is SNHLY, CDR2 FYNNEI. CDR3 loop: CATGVQVETQYF. The CDR3 coding sequence is TGTGCCACAGGGGTCCAAGTAGAGACCCAGTACTTC.

This clone was counted a few times. The rearrangement uses TRBV7-3 and TRBJ2-3; maybe TRBD2 (5 bases). Germline V CDR1 and CDR2: SGHTA, FQGTGA. Trimming removed 3 bases from V and 1 base from J, with 14 bases in between. The CDR3 sequence is 16 residues long. The CDR3 region has the DNA TGTGCCAGCAGCTTTCTTTCTGGCGGGCGCACAGATACGCAGTATTTT. Translating it yields CASSFLSGGRTDTQYF.

This clone showed up just a few times. This chain links TRBV7-3 with TRBJ2-2; TRBD2 agrees at 10 bases. J gave up 10 bases and V 2 bases, and 4 bases lay outside the gene matches. Germline lookup yields CDR1 SGHTA and CDR2 FQGTGA. The CDR3 length is 14 residues. CDR3 sequence reads: CASSLQRGGEELFF. CDR3 sequence (DNA): TGTGCCAGCAGCTTACAGCGGGGGGGCGAGGAGCTGTTTTTT.

This clone was found a few times. The chain couples TRBV6-5 to TRBJ1-2, with 7 bases fitting TRBD1. The V gene's germline CDR1 is MNHEY and CDR2 SVGAGI. The CDR3 loop spans 12 amino acids. Germline trimming cut 4 bases from V and 8 bases from J; bases unmatched to any gene: 4. As DNA, the CDR3 is TGTGCCAGCAGTTCGACAGGGTCCGGCTACACCTTC. It yields the protein CASSSTGSGYTF.

The genes are TRBV10-1 and TRBJ2-1; 9 bases agree with TRBD2. The CDR3 spans 16 residues. Germline values: CDR1 WNHNN, CDR2 SYGVQD (reference sequence). Trimming removed 2 bases from V and 7 bases from J; junction bases left unmatched: 9. CDR3 bases: TGCGCCAGCAGTGAGAACGGCGGGGGGGTTCTAAATGAGCAGTTCTTC. This codes for CASSENGGGVLNEQFF.

The chain links TRBV5-4 to TRBJ2-1; tentative D call: TRBD1 (9 bases). This CDR3 spans 16 amino acids. Germline CDR1 is SGHNT and CDR2 is YYREEE (reference sequence). V was clipped by 4 bases and J by 5 bases, with 19 bases between them. This CDR3 reads CASSRGGQGKDNEQFF. In DNA, the CDR3 is TGTGCCAGCAGCCGGGGGGGACAGGGTAAGGACAATGAGCAGTTCTTC.

The chain recombines TRBV6-1 with TRBJ1-4; 8 bases are shared with TRBD1. The CDR3 sequence is 13 residues long. The V and J ends lost 8 bases and 8 bases, in that order; junction bases with no gene match: 7. CDR1 MNHNS and CDR2 SASEGT come from the germline V gene. In DNA form, the CDR3 reads TGTGCCAGCCAGACAGGGGAGACGGAAAAACTGTTTTTT. This sequence encodes CASQTGETEKLFF.

The rearrangement joins TRBV4-2 to TRBJ2-7, with a possible D match to TRBD2 (6 bases). In germline, CDR1 is LGHNA, CDR2 YNFKEQ. The CDR3 runs to 14 residues. Deletions cut 1 base from V and 2 bases from J, with 9 bases between. CDR3 nucleotides: TGTGCCAGCAGCCAAGGGGGCGGGGCCTACGAGCAGTACTTC. Protein: CASSQGGGAYEQYF.

In this sample, this clone turned up a few times. This chain connects TRBV7-9 to TRBJ1-6; unclear D gene. CDR3 size: 18 residues. Germline CDR1 and CDR2: SEHNR and FQNEAQ (reference sequence). Trimming removed 5 bases from V and 0 bases from J, with 17 bases in between. CDR3 in amino acids: CASSPFGSPSSYNSPLHF. CDR3 sequence (DNA): TGTGCCAGCAGCCCCTTCGGGAGTCCGAGCTCCTATAATTCACCCCTCCACTTT.

This clone was counted only a few times. The chain has TRBV5-1 and TRBJ2-6; D is perhaps TRBD1 (5 bases). The germline V gene has CDR1 SGHRS and CDR2 YFSETQ. This CDR3 has 19 amino acids. V lost 3 bases and J lost 1, with 20 bases in between. CDR3 amino acids: CASSSVPQGSTSGANVLTF. CDR3 DNA sequence: TGCGCCAGCAGCTCGGTTCCCCAGGGATCAACTTCTGGGGCCAACGTCCTGACTTTC.

This clone was seen only a few times. The CDR3 reads CASRDRRGNTIYF. CDR3 DNA sequence: TGTGCCAGCAGAGACAGAAGAGGAAACACCATATATTTT. The rearrangement uses TRBV2 and TRBJ1-3; possible D gene TRBD1, 5 bases. CDR3 length: 13 residues. Germline CDR1 and CDR2: SNHLY and FYNNEI. Deletions cut 6 bases from V and 4 bases from J, with 10 bases between.

The chain couples TRBV19 to TRBJ1-2; 7 bases match TRBD1. Unmatched junction bases numbered 7, after V lost 7 bases and J lost 2 bases. There are 14 residues in the CDR3. The germline CDR1 and CDR2 sequences are LNHDA and SQIVND (reference sequence). This chain's CDR3 is CASIRRGGNYGYTF. CDR3 bases: TGTGCCAGTATTAGGAGAGGGGGCAACTATGGCTACACCTTC.

The J gene is TRBJ1-2, the V gene TRBV7-2, with TRBD1 matching over 7 bases. Germline-derived CDR1 and CDR2 are SGHTA and FQGNSA. The CDR3 consists of 15 residues. The V segment lost 3 bases and the J segment 4 bases; nucleotides outside the gene matches: 8. The CDR3: CASSLDGTAPYGYTF. The DNA for the CDR3 is TGTGCCAGCAGCTTGGACGGGACAGCCCCCTATGGCTACACCTTC.

This clone was seen just once. The chain combines TRBV5-1 with TRBJ2-7; possible D gene TRBD2, 6 bases. Trimming shortened V by 0 bases and J by 5 bases, and 12 bases separated the two germline ends. Germline V gives CDR1 SGHRS, CDR2 YFSETQ. The CDR3 has 14 amino acids. CDR3 loop: CASSLGGIENEQYF. In nucleotides, the CDR3 is TGCGCCAGCAGCTTGGGCGGGATAGAAAACGAGCAGTACTTC.

V and J are TRBV7-9 and TRBJ1-4, with 7 positions matching TRBD1. V trimming: 5 bases; J trimming: 5 bases; junction bases outside the gene matches: 5. Germline V CDR1 and CDR2: SEHNR, FQNEAQ (reference sequence). The CDR3 loop spans 14 amino acids. CDR3 sequence: CASSPRQGNEKLFF. Here the CDR3 DNA reads TGTGCCAGCAGCCCCCGACAGGGCAATGAAAAACTGTTTTTT.